This TCR beta chain was retrieved from a study of T cells in Graves' hyperthyroidism and ophthalmopathy. There were TCR beta CDR3 regions amplified from RNA transcripts. Primed by the HTBI set, a first-round RT-PCR was run on the TCR CDR3. Using its own MiXCR run on the multiplex PCR reads, TCRdb lists one record per CDR3 protein. The sample includes approximately 600,000 distinct CDR3 sequences, over 12% of them seen just once. CDR1 SGHVS and CDR2 FQNEAQ come from the germline V gene. This CDR3 spans 14 amino acids. V lost 8 bases, J lost 5 bases, and 7 bases stayed unmatched. This clonotype occurred many times. Ophthalmopathy patients showed a Clinical Activity Score of at least 3, NOSPECS grade of at least 4 and duration under 3 months.

V and J are TRBV7-8 and TRBJ2-1; 9 bases align to TRBD2. What was sequenced was blood. The sequence was collected from a woman aged 35 to 49 with Graves' ophthalmopathy. The CDR3 bases are TGTGCCAGCGTTAGCGGGAGTAGGGACAATGAGCAGTTCTTC. Residues: CASVSGSRDNEQFF.